One and the same sample provided the 19 T cell receptor beta chains below, sequenced in a study of blood T cell repertoires in COVID-19. The table came from immunoSEQ multiplex PCR; TCRdb's copy has only in-frame clones and leaves some out. The sample consists of around 320,000 clones, 88% of them appearing once. The specimen sequenced was peripheral blood. These receptors came from a woman aged 25 to 39 who had recovered from COVID-19.

V gene TRBV5-1 combines with J gene TRBJ2-7; D gene unclear. Germline V gene data show CDR1 as SGHRS and CDR2 as YFSETQ. The V and J ends lost 3 bases and 4 bases respectively, with 14 bases between them. The CDR3 covers 14 residues. Here the CDR3 DNA reads TGCGCCAGCAGCTCCCGAGGAACCACGTACGAGCAGTACTTC. Protein sequence: CASSSRGTTYEQYF.

The J gene is TRBJ2-5, the V gene TRBV5-1; TRBD1 might be the D (5 bases). This CDR3 contains 14 residues. Germline V gene data show CDR1 as SGHRS and CDR2 as YFSETQ. V gave up 8 bases and J gave up 3 bases, with 17 bases separating them. CDR3 sequence (DNA): TGCGCCAGTAGTGGATTTGGCAGGGAAGAGACCCAGTACTTC. It codes for CASSGFGREETQYF.

This clone was detected a few times. The V and J genes are TRBV3-1 (or the pseudogene TRBV3-2) and TRBJ1-4, with TRBD1 as a possible D gene (5 bases). Trimming took off 4 bases at V and 5 bases at J, with 14 bases between the two ends. The CDR3 length is 15 residues. Germline V CDR1 and CDR2: LGHDT, YNNKEL (reference sequence). The CDR3 region has the DNA TGTGCCAGCAGCCTCTCAGGGATCGGAAATGAAAAACTGTTTTTT. Translated: CASSLSGIGNEKLFF.

The genes are TRBV7-9 and TRBJ2-6, with a possible D match to TRBD2 (7 bases). The germline V gene encodes CDR1 SEHNR and CDR2 FQNEAQ (reference sequence). The CDR3 contains 18 residues. Trimming cost V 2 bases and J 1 base, with 15 bases left between them. The CDR3, as DNA: TGTGCCAGCAGCTTATCTGTGGGGGGGCCTTCTGGGGCCAACGTCCTGACTTTC. Its protein is CASSLSVGGPSGANVLTF. The full variable domain, in which reference TRBV7-9 and TRBJ2-6 provide the parts outside the CDR3, is DTGVSQNPRHKITKRGQNVTFRCDPISEHNRLYWYRQTLGQGPEFLTYFQNEAQLEKSRLLSDRFSAERPKGSFSTLEIQRTEQGDSAMYLCASSLSVGGPSGANVLTFGAGSRLTVL.

This chain links TRBV28 with TRBJ2-7; possible D gene TRBD1, 6 bases. V dropped 3 bases and J dropped 0 bases, with 9 bases sitting between them. The CDR3 contains 14 residues. Germline V lookup: CDR1 MDHEN, CDR2 SYDVKM. The CDR3 region has the DNA TGTGCCAGCAGTTTCGTCAGGGGCTCCTACGAGCAGTACTTC. Translation: CASSFVRGSYEQYF.

The chain recombines TRBV2 with TRBJ2-7; 9 bases line up with TRBD2. V lost 4 bases and J lost 2; bases outside the gene matches: 6. Germline V gene data show CDR1 as SNHLY and CDR2 as FYNNEI. The CDR3 sequence is 15 residues long. CDR3 nucleotides: TGTGCCAGCAGTGTAACTAGCGGGTACCCCTACGAGCAGTACTTC. Residues: CASSVTSGYPYEQYF. The complete variable domain, with remaining parts taken from reference TRBV2 and TRBJ2-7, reads EPEVTQTPSHQVTQMGQEVILRCVPISNHLYFYWYRQILGQKVEFLVSFYNNEISEKSEIFDDQFSVERPDGSNFTLKIRSTKLEDSAMYFCASSVTSGYPYEQYFGPGTRLTVT.

The chain employs TRBV5-5 and TRBJ1-2; tentative D call: TRBD1 (6 bases). CDR1 SGHKS and CDR2 YYEKEE come from the germline V gene (reference sequence). The CDR3 runs 13 residues. Trimming removed 4 bases at V and 8 bases at J, with 15 bases between. DNA of the CDR3: TGTGCCAGCAGCCTAGGGTCAGGGGAAGGCTACACCTTC. This translates into CASSLGSGEGYTF.

This chain connects TRBV4-1 to TRBJ1-5; D is ambiguous. Germline CDR1 and CDR2: MGHRA and YSYEKL. V shed 4 bases and J shed 5 bases, with 9 bases lying between them. The length of the CDR3 is 13 residues. The chain's CDR3 is CASSLRFDQPQHF. CDR3 in DNA: TGCGCCAGCAGCCTCCGGTTTGATCAGCCCCAGCATTTT.

The chain combines TRBV5-4 with TRBJ2-7; weak D call: TRBD1 (6 bases). The CDR3 has 14 amino acids. Germline V gives CDR1 SGHNT, CDR2 YYREEE (reference sequence). Trimming left V 0 bases short and J 3 bases short, with 10 bases between. CDR3 nucleotides: TGTGCCAGCAGCTTGGACAGGGCCTACTACGAGCAGTACTTC. The encoded protein is CASSLDRAYYEQYF.

This clone occurred a few times. The J gene is TRBJ1-4, the V gene TRBV6-1, with D unclear. V was shortened by 1 base and J by 7 bases, with 7 bases between the two germline ends. The germline gives CDR1 MNHNS, CDR2 SASEGT. This CDR3 comprises 13 residues. The CDR3 DNA sequence: TGTGCCAGCAGTGAAGTGGGAGGTGAAAAACTGTTTTTT. It yields the protein CASSEVGGEKLFF.

V is TRBV18 and J is TRBJ1-3; the match to TRBD1 covers 7 bases. The V gene's germline CDR1 is KGHSH and CDR2 LQKENI. There are 16 residues in the CDR3. Trimming cost V 3 bases and J 0 bases; bases outside gene matches: 5. The CDR3 nucleotides read TGTGCCAGCTCACCTGGGACAGCGAGCTCTGGAAACACCATATATTTT. Translating it yields CASSPGTASSGNTIYF.

The rearrangement joins TRBV10-3 to TRBJ1-2; D gene uncertain. Trimming took 0 bases from V and 2 from J, leaving 10 bases between them. Germline-derived CDR1 and CDR2 are ENHRY and SYGVKD. The CDR3 extends over 15 amino acids. The DNA of the CDR3 is TGTGCCATCAGTGAGTCACCCAGAATCAACTATGGCTACACCTTC. It yields the protein CAISESPRINYGYTF.

CDR3 region: CASSQDWGAGANVLTF. In DNA form, the CDR3 reads TGCGCCAGCAGCCAAGATTGGGGGGCTGGGGCCAACGTCCTGACTTTC. The chain combines TRBV4-3 with TRBJ2-6, with a possible D match to TRBD2 (6 bases). V lost 0 bases and J 2 bases, leaving 8 bases between the germline ends. This CDR3 region has 16 residues. CDR1 and CDR2 from the germline V gene are LGHNA and YSLEER.

As DNA, the CDR3 is TGTGCCAGCAGCCAGATCGCCTATGGCTACACCTTC. Amino acids: CASSQIAYGYTF. This chain joins TRBV28 and TRBJ1-2; no clear D gene. The length of the CDR3 is 12 residues. V was pared by 6 bases and J by 4 bases, with 9 bases between. The germline CDR1 and CDR2 sequences are MDHEN and SYDVKM.

V gene TRBV6-5 combines with J gene TRBJ1-1; weak D call: TRBD1 (5 bases). The CDR3 consists of 13 residues. Germline CDR1 and CDR2: MNHEY and SVGAGI. Trimming pared 0 bases from V and 5 bases from J, leaving 7 bases between. This CDR3 reads CASSYSAGTEAFF. CDR3 nucleotides: TGTGCCAGCAGTTACTCAGCAGGGACTGAAGCTTTCTTT.

The gene calls are TRBV11-3 and TRBJ2-6; TRBD2 might be the D (6 bases). Per germline, CDR1 SGHNT and CDR2 YENEEA. Trimming removed 5 bases from V and 0 bases from J, with 17 bases in between. The CDR3 extends over 18 amino acids. The CDR3 sequence is CASSGGTAANSGANVLTF. CDR3 DNA: TGTGCCAGCAGCGGAGGGACGGCTGCTAACTCTGGGGCCAACGTCCTGACTTTC.

The chain is built from TRBV3-1 (or the pseudogene TRBV3-2) and TRBJ1-6, with D perhaps TRBD1 (5 bases). The CDR3 runs 15 residues. V dropped 4 bases and J dropped 9 bases, with 16 bases sitting between them. Germline CDR1 and CDR2: LGHDT and YNNKEL (reference sequence). In nucleotides, the CDR3 is TGTGCCAGCAGCCCCCTGTTGGGGGGGATTTCACCCCTCCACTTT. As protein: CASSPLLGGISPLHF.

About this clone: The sample contains more than one DNA sequence encoding this CDR3. This chain links TRBV5-1 with TRBJ2-3; 10 positions agree with TRBD2. The V and J ends lost 2 bases and 6 bases, in that order; junction bases with no gene match: 3. Germline V gene lookup returns CDR1 SGHRS and CDR2 YFSETQ. The CDR3 extends over 14 amino acids. Here the CDR3 DNA reads TGCGCCAGCAGCTTAGCTAGCGGGAGTGATACGCAGTATTTT. Protein: CASSLASGSDTQYF. The entire variable domain, with the rest obtained from reference TRBV5-1 and TRBJ2-3, is as follows: KAGVTQTPRYLIKTRGQQVTLSCSPISGHRSVSWYQQTPGQGLQFLFEYFSETQRNKGNFPGRFSGRQFSNSRSEMNVSTLELGDSALYLCASSLASGSDTQYFGPGTRLTVL.

This CDR3 is CASSPIQWIERDRSNQPQHF. In nucleotides, the CDR3 is TGTGCCAGCAGCCCGATACAATGGATAGAACGGGACAGAAGCAATCAGCCCCAGCATTTT. The chain couples TRBV3-1 (or the pseudogene TRBV3-2) to TRBJ1-5, with TRBD1 identical over 7 bases. The CDR3 has 20 residues. Germline V gives CDR1 LGHDT, CDR2 YNNKEL (reference sequence). V lost 4 bases and J lost 1; bases outside the gene matches: 19.